The 6 T cell receptor beta chains below were found in one sample sequenced in a study of Tregs in tolerant kidney transplant recipients. TCRdb's copy holds only in-frame clones and misses some; the assay was immunoSEQ multiplex PCR. The table includes under 85,000 clones, roughly 89% detected once. Sequenced material: CD4+ T cells from blood, taken before the transplant. The receptors were gathered from a human donor who received a combined kidney and bone marrow transplant.

The genes are TRBV5-6 and TRBJ1-4; 9 bases fit TRBD1. The CDR3 runs to 14 residues. J was trimmed by 8 bases and V by 2 bases; bases with no gene match: 4. CDR1 SGHDT and CDR2 YYEEEE come from the germline V gene. DNA for the CDR3: TGTGCCAGCAGCTTACAGGGGGCAGGGGAAAAACTGTTTTTT. Translating it yields CASSLQGAGEKLFF.

CDR3 coding DNA: TGTGCCAGCAGCTCCCGGGCTAGCGCACCTAATGAGCAGTTCTTC. Its translation: CASSSRASAPNEQFF. This chain joins TRBV7-9 and TRBJ2-1; a weak D match, TRBD2 (6 bases). The V gene's germline CDR1 is SEHNR and CDR2 FQNEAQ (reference sequence). The V and J ends lost 4 bases and 7 bases respectively, with 17 bases between them. CDR3 length: 15 residues.

The rearrangement joins TRBV5-4 to TRBJ2-6; 9 bases fit TRBD1. The CDR3 loop spans 19 amino acids. V shed 0 bases and J 1 base; nucleotides not matched to a gene: 8. The germline V gene encodes CDR1 SGHNT and CDR2 YYREEE (reference sequence). The CDR3 sequence: CASSLVAGTGRSGANVLTF. DNA of the CDR3: TGTGCCAGCAGCTTGGTGGCTGGGACAGGGAGATCTGGGGCCAACGTCCTGACTTTC.

The chain links TRBV5-1 to TRBJ2-3, with D tentatively TRBD2 (6 bases). Per germline, CDR1 SGHRS and CDR2 YFSETQ. V lost 2 bases, J lost 6 bases, and 13 bases lay in between. The CDR3 is 14 residues long. The CDR3 loop reads CASSLGGVGDTQYF. Written as DNA, the CDR3 is TGCGCCAGCAGCTTAGGAGGGGTGGGTGATACGCAGTATTTT. Using reference TRBV5-1 and TRBJ2-3 for the parts outside the CDR3, the full variable domain is KAGVTQTPRYLIKTRGQQVTLSCSPISGHRSVSWYQQTPGQGLQFLFEYFSETQRNKGNFPGRFSGRQFSNSRSEMNVSTLELGDSALYLCASSLGGVGDTQYFGPGTRLTVL.

This rearrangement joins TRBV7-2 to TRBJ1-3; 7 bases are shared with TRBD1. The ends lost 5 bases at V and 2 bases at J; junction bases unmatched: 3. The CDR3 contains 14 residues. CDR1 SGHTA and CDR2 FQGNSA come from the germline V gene. Written as DNA, the CDR3 is TGTGCCAGCAGCCGAGACAGGGCTGGAAACACCATATATTTT. It yields the protein CASSRDRAGNTIYF.

The genes are TRBV5-4 and TRBJ2-7; 10 bases agree with TRBD2. The CDR3 totals 14 residues. V trimming: 5 bases; J trimming: 5 bases; junction bases outside the gene matches: 7. Germline V CDR1 and CDR2: SGHNT, YYREEE (reference sequence). CDR3 sequence reads: CASRQGLASDEQYF. The CDR3 region has the DNA TGTGCCAGCAGACAGGGACTAGCGAGCGACGAGCAGTACTTC.